The rows below give T cell receptor beta chains drawn from one sample of a study of blood T cell repertoires in COVID-19. Measured with immunoSEQ multiplex PCR; TCRdb has only the in-frame clones, and not every one. The sample has about 14,000 clones, 87% seen once. Sequencing was done on a sample of peripheral blood. Every receptor here comes from a human donor with active COVID-19. The donor label of this sample is uncertain. Each CDR3 is given with its conserved first and last residue. A D gene is named only where the DNA matches it firmly. Expanded clones are given a class, and other clones once, few, many or no size at all.

J gene: TRBJ2-7
clone size: -
V gene: TRBV6-5
D gene: TRBD1
CDR3 protein: CASSRQGSSEQYF
CDR3 DNA: TGTGCCAGCAGTCGACAGGGGAGCAGCGAGCAGTACTTC

J gene: TRBJ1-4
clone size: -
V gene: TRBV18
D gene: -
CDR3 protein: CASSPGGWNEKLFF
CDR3 DNA: TGTGCCAGCTCACCCGGGGGTTGGAATGAAAAACTGTTTTTT

J gene: TRBJ2-5
clone size: -
V gene: TRBV24-1
D gene: TRBD2
CDR3 protein: CATSDSPTSGQETQYF
CDR3 DNA: TGTGCCACCAGTGATTCACCGACTAGCGGACAAGAGACCCAGTACTTC

J gene: TRBJ2-4
clone size: once
V gene: TRBV6-6
D gene: TRBD1
CDR3 protein: CASSFGTGAKNIQYF
CDR3 DNA: TGTGCCAGCAGTTTTGGGACAGGGGCCAAAAACATTCAGTACTTC

J gene: TRBJ2-4
clone size: -
V gene: TRBV6-1
D gene: -
CDR3 protein: CASSEDSENIQYF
CDR3 DNA: TGTGCCAGCAGTGAGGATAGCGAAAACATTCAGTACTTC

J gene: TRBJ2-7
clone size: -
V gene: TRBV9
D gene: TRBD2
CDR3 protein: CASSVAGGGEGDEQYF
CDR3 DNA: TGTGCCAGCAGCGTAGCTGGCGGGGGAGAAGGAGACGAGCAGTACTTC

J gene: TRBJ2-7
clone size: -
V gene: TRBV6-1
D gene: TRBD1
CDR3 protein: CASSERRTGDSYEQYF
CDR3 DNA: TGTGCCAGCAGTGAGCGGCGGACAGGGGACTCCTACGAGCAGTACTTC

J gene: TRBJ2-3
clone size: few
V gene: TRBV6-5
D gene: -
CDR3 protein: CASSSYSGYTQYF
CDR3 DNA: TGTGCCAGCAGTTCGTACTCGGGGTATACGCAGTATTTT

J gene: TRBJ2-7
clone size: few
V gene: TRBV29-1
D gene: -
CDR3 protein: CSVEGGTTYEQYF
CDR3 DNA: TGCAGCGTTGAAGGGGGCACAACCTACGAGCAGTACTTC

J gene: TRBJ1-1
clone size: -
V gene: TRBV3-1/TRBV3-2
D gene: -
CDR3 protein: CASSQDQGFGAFF
CDR3 DNA: TGTGCCAGCAGCCAAGATCAGGGCTTCGGTGCTTTCTTT

J gene: TRBJ2-2
clone size: -
V gene: TRBV19
D gene: TRBD1
CDR3 protein: CASRTGGRVGELFF
CDR3 DNA: TGTGCCAGTAGAACAGGGGGCAGGGTCGGGGAGCTGTTTTTT

J gene: TRBJ2-3
clone size: -
V gene: TRBV28
D gene: -
CDR3 protein: CASSRYPRKPHTDTQYF
CDR3 DNA: TGTGCCAGCAGTCGATACCCGCGGAAACCCCACACAGATACGCAGTATTTT

J gene: TRBJ1-3
clone size: -
V gene: TRBV6-1
D gene: -
CDR3 protein: CASSVIPVGSRNTIYF
CDR3 DNA: TGTGCCAGCAGTGTTATCCCCGTCGGGAGTCGGAACACCATATATTTT

J gene: TRBJ1-5
clone size: -
V gene: TRBV7-9
D gene: TRBD1
CDR3 protein: CASSWGQNQPQHF
CDR3 DNA: TGTGCCAGCAGCTGGGGACAGAATCAGCCCCAGCATTTT

J gene: TRBJ2-1
clone size: -
V gene: TRBV19
D gene: TRBD1
CDR3 protein: CASSISGTGNLNEQFF
CDR3 DNA: TGTGCCAGTAGTATTTCCGGGACAGGGAATCTTAATGAGCAGTTCTTC

J gene: TRBJ2-6
clone size: once
V gene: TRBV27
D gene: -
CDR3 protein: CASSGLGANVLTF
CDR3 DNA: TGTGCCAGTTCCGGTTTAGGGGCCAACGTCCTGACTTTC

J gene: TRBJ1-2
clone size: few
V gene: TRBV6-5
D gene: -
CDR3 protein: CASSWAAGYGYTF
CDR3 DNA: TGTGCCAGCAGTTGGGCGGCGGGCTATGGCTACACCTTC

J gene: TRBJ2-3
clone size: -
V gene: TRBV9
D gene: -
CDR3 protein: CASSAQRAIDTQYF
CDR3 DNA: TGTGCCAGCAGCGCGCAGCGGGCGATAGATACGCAGTATTTT

J gene: TRBJ1-2
clone size: -
V gene: TRBV5-6
D gene: TRBD1
CDR3 protein: CASLGGVRDSYGYTF
CDR3 DNA: TGTGCCAGCTTGGGCGGTGTAAGGGACAGCTATGGCTACACCTTC

J gene: TRBJ2-1
clone size: -
V gene: TRBV18
D gene: TRBD2
CDR3 protein: CASSPPGLAGGYEQFF
CDR3 DNA: TGTGCCAGCTCACCTCCGGGACTAGCGGGAGGATATGAGCAGTTCTTC

J gene: TRBJ1-6
clone size: -
V gene: TRBV7-2
D gene: -
CDR3 protein: CASSLNPSNSPLHF
CDR3 DNA: TGTGCCAGCAGCTTAAATCCATCTAACTCACCCCTCCACTTT

J gene: TRBJ2-7
clone size: -
V gene: TRBV21-1
D gene: -
CDR3 protein: CASIRLPRGHHTYEQYF
CDR3 DNA: TGTGCCAGCATCCGCCTCCCGAGGGGACACCACACCTACGAGCAGTACTTC

J gene: TRBJ2-3
clone size: once
V gene: TRBV9
D gene: TRBD1
CDR3 protein: CASSVEGQAADTQYF
CDR3 DNA: TGTGCCAGCAGCGTAGAAGGACAGGCAGCAGATACGCAGTATTTT

J gene: TRBJ1-1
clone size: -
V gene: TRBV3-1/TRBV3-2
D gene: -
CDR3 protein: CASSYRGTSGEAFF
CDR3 DNA: TGTGCCAGCAGCTATCGTGGGACTTCAGGTGAAGCTTTCTTT

J gene: TRBJ1-5
clone size: -
V gene: TRBV21-1
D gene: -
CDR3 protein: CASSKVSPNQPQHF
CDR3 DNA: TGTGCCAGCAGCAAAGTTTCCCCAAATCAGCCCCAGCATTTT

J gene: TRBJ2-7
clone size: -
V gene: TRBV9
D gene: TRBD2
CDR3 protein: CASSTRTSGRDEQYF
CDR3 DNA: TGTGCCAGCAGCACCAGGACTAGCGGGAGAGATGAGCAGTACTTC

J gene: TRBJ1-1
clone size: once
V gene: TRBV7-2
D gene: -
CDR3 protein: CASSLGPWGEAFF
CDR3 DNA: TGTGCCAGCAGCTTGGGGCCCTGGGGTGAAGCTTTCTTT

J gene: TRBJ2-7
clone size: once
V gene: TRBV6-1
D gene: TRBD1
CDR3 protein: CASSGPQGASSYEQYF
CDR3 DNA: TGTGCCAGCAGTGGACCACAGGGGGCCTCCTCCTACGAGCAGTACTTC

J gene: TRBJ2-3
clone size: -
V gene: TRBV5-6
D gene: TRBD1
CDR3 protein: CASSLRGHGRTDTQYF
CDR3 DNA: TGTGCCAGCAGCTTGAGGGGGCACGGTCGCACAGATACGCAGTATTTT

J gene: TRBJ1-6
clone size: -
V gene: TRBV2
D gene: -
CDR3 protein: CASSEWASYNSPLHF
CDR3 DNA: TGTGCCAGCAGTGAATGGGCTTCTTATAATTCACCCCTCCACTTT

J gene: TRBJ1-5
clone size: once
V gene: TRBV3-1/TRBV3-2
D gene: -
CDR3 protein: CASGAANQPQHF
CDR3 DNA: TGTGCCAGCGGGGCCGCTAATCAGCCCCAGCATTTT

J gene: TRBJ2-5
clone size: -
V gene: TRBV24-1
D gene: TRBD1
CDR3 protein: CATSEDREIGETQYF
CDR3 DNA: TGTGCCACCAGTGAGGACAGGGAAATCGGAGAGACCCAGTACTTC

J gene: TRBJ1-2
clone size: -
V gene: TRBV28
D gene: TRBD1
CDR3 protein: CASSRQGAGSYGYTF
CDR3 DNA: TGTGCCAGCAGTCGACAGGGGGCAGGGAGCTATGGCTACACCTTC

J gene: TRBJ2-1
clone size: -
V gene: TRBV7-3
D gene: -
CDR3 protein: CASSIMVAGHNEQFF
CDR3 DNA: TGTGCCAGCAGCATTATGGTCGCGGGGCATAATGAGCAGTTCTTC

J gene: TRBJ2-5
clone size: -
V gene: TRBV5-4
D gene: TRBD2
CDR3 protein: CASSLGAGGETQYF
CDR3 DNA: TGTGCCAGCAGCTTGGGAGCGGGGGGAGAGACCCAGTACTTC

J gene: TRBJ2-1
clone size: -
V gene: TRBV19
D gene: TRBD1
CDR3 protein: CASSHDRGSYNEQFF
CDR3 DNA: TGTGCCAGTAGTCATGACAGGGGTTCATACAATGAGCAGTTCTTC

J gene: TRBJ2-1
clone size: -
V gene: TRBV27
D gene: TRBD2
CDR3 protein: CASSPGLAGFTSSYNEQFF
CDR3 DNA: TGTGCCAGCAGTCCGGGACTAGCGGGTTTCACAAGCTCCTACAATGAGCAGTTCTTC

J gene: TRBJ1-1
clone size: few
V gene: TRBV2
D gene: -
CDR3 protein: CATFRDMNTEAFF
CDR3 DNA: TGTGCCACCTTCAGGGACATGAACACTGAAGCTTTCTTT

J gene: TRBJ1-5
clone size: -
V gene: TRBV2
D gene: -
CDR3 protein: CASSRGLGDQPQHF
CDR3 DNA: TGTGCCAGCAGTCGAGGGCTAGGCGATCAGCCCCAGCATTTT

J gene: TRBJ2-1
clone size: -
V gene: TRBV5-4
D gene: TRBD2
CDR3 protein: CASSVAGNEQFF
CDR3 DNA: TGTGCCAGCAGCGTAGCGGGAAATGAGCAGTTCTTC

J gene: TRBJ2-7
clone size: -
V gene: TRBV10-1
D gene: -
CDR3 protein: CASSESGRDYEQYF
CDR3 DNA: TGCGCCAGCAGTGAGTCGGGCAGAGACTACGAGCAGTACTTC

J gene: TRBJ1-1
clone size: -
V gene: TRBV30
D gene: -
CDR3 protein: CAWSALSAGAFF
CDR3 DNA: TGTGCCTGGAGTGCTCTATCGGCAGGAGCTTTCTTT

J gene: TRBJ2-1
clone size: -
V gene: TRBV3-1/TRBV3-2
D gene: TRBD2
CDR3 protein: CASSQLSGASYNEQFF
CDR3 DNA: TGTGCCAGCAGCCAATTAAGCGGGGCCTCCTACAATGAGCAGTTCTTC

J gene: TRBJ1-2
clone size: -
V gene: TRBV28
D gene: TRBD1
CDR3 protein: CASSPGQVYGYTF
CDR3 DNA: TGTGCCAGCAGTCCGGGACAGGTCTATGGCTACACCTTC

J gene: TRBJ2-1
clone size: -
V gene: TRBV9
D gene: TRBD1
CDR3 protein: CASSVVGTGAENEQFF
CDR3 DNA: TGTGCCAGCAGCGTAGTAGGGACAGGGGCGGAAAATGAGCAGTTCTTC

J gene: TRBJ2-3
clone size: -
V gene: TRBV7-2
D gene: TRBD2
CDR3 protein: CASSPSLAEDTQYF
CDR3 DNA: TGTGCCAGCAGCCCCTCACTAGCGGAGGATACGCAGTATTTT

J gene: TRBJ2-2
clone size: few
V gene: TRBV19
D gene: -
CDR3 protein: CASSQAVPTGELFF
CDR3 DNA: TGTGCCAGTAGTCAGGCCGTACCGACCGGGGAGCTGTTTTTT

J gene: TRBJ2-7
clone size: -
V gene: TRBV30
D gene: -
CDR3 protein: CACLRNGGEQYF
CDR3 DNA: TGTGCCTGCCTCAGAAACGGGGGCGAGCAGTACTTC